This TCR beta chain was retrieved from a study of cytomegalovirus exposure and HLA in healthy donors. For the study at large: It was reported in a later analysis that the roughly 120 validation repertoires used the same platform as the approximately 670 first-cohort repertoires. Overall study results and limits: Subsequent analysis showed first-cohort TCR clusters tending to co-occur in 95 to 150 validation repertoires.

For this clone: The antigen remains undetermined.

This CDR3 region has 13 residues. The V gene's germline CDR1 is SGHTA and CDR2 FQGTGA. Trimming removed 0 bases from V and 6 bases from J, with 6 bases in between. Method: immunoSEQ multiplex PCR; TCRdb's copy keeps in-frame clones and lacks some. The sample includes more than 200,000 clones, less than 95% seen only once; the top ten take approximately 3.1%. This TCR was recovered from a woman aged 25-40 years in good health and CMV-seronegative. The chain has TRBV7-3 and TRBJ2-1; D unclear. Sequenced sample: PBMCs. The CDR3, as DNA: TGTGCCAGCAGCTTAACGTCGGCCAATGAGCAGTTCTTC. As protein: CASSLTSANEQFF.